This T cell receptor (beta chain) was retrieved from a study of T cell responses to AZD1222 COVID-19 vaccine. Turning to the study itself: The study pooled second doses at about 4 or about 12 weeks. Overall study findings and caveats: CD4 TCRs linked to vaccination spanned spike, dominating at 160-218 and 743-854. Baseline seropositives among AZD1222 recipients totaled only five or six. In a largely white British group with more females than males, clonal diversity was possibly underestimated.

TCRdb's table, derived via immunoSEQ multiplex PCR, lists solely in-frame clones and lacks some. Of 150,000 to 200,000 clones listed, more than 90% are singletons. As to this clone: Its antigen is currently unknown.

The length of the CDR3 is 14 residues. Germline assignment: CDR1 SGHDT and CDR2 YYEEEE. V was trimmed by 3 bases and J by 2 bases, leaving 12 bases between them. The gene calls are TRBV5-6 and TRBJ2-7, with D possibly being TRBD2 (5 bases). The sequences come from peripheral blood, collected on day 0 of AZD1222 vaccination. This TCR was recovered from an adult in good health. The CDR3 DNA reads as TGTGCCAGCAGCTCTGGACTGGACGCCTACGAGCAGTACTTC. It translates to CASSSGLDAYEQYF.